The clone carrying this T cell receptor (beta chain) showed up many times. The 5'RACE method, run with constant-segment primers, produced TCR alpha and TCR beta cDNA libraries (carrying sample barcodes and UMIs). TCRdb re-derived calls from the 5' RACE reads in MiXCR, one entry per CDR3 protein. The sample records about 560,000 distinct CDR3 sequences, about 22% being singletons. The data originate from a study of T-cell memory formation after mild COVID-19. The TCR sequence derives from an adult woman who had mild COVID-19 (a few samples of this study predate the infection). Cell type and time point are not known. Sequencing was carried out using PBMCs or a T cell subset sorted from them (not recorded which).

The CDR3 DNA sequence: TGCGCCAGCAGCTCGGGACTAGCGGACAACAATGAGCAGTTCTTC. It encodes CASSSGLADNNEQFF. This chain uses TRBV5-1 with TRBJ2-1, with 11 positions matching TRBD2. This CDR3 is built from 15 residues. Germline-derived CDR1 and CDR2 are SGHRS and YFSETQ. After removal of 3 bases from V and 5 bases from J, the junction contained 4 bases not matched to a gene. The complete variable domain, with remaining parts taken from reference TRBV5-1 and TRBJ2-1, reads KAGVTQTPRYLIKTRGQQVTLSCSPISGHRSVSWYQQTPGQGLQFLFEYFSETQRNKGNFPGRFSGRQFSNSRSEMNVSTLELGDSALYLCASSSGLADNNEQFFGPGTRLTVL.